Below, one T cell receptor beta chain is given with its context. This entry comes from a study of blood T cell repertoires in COVID-19. Clones were read by immunoSEQ multiplex PCR, and TCRdb kept only the in-frame ones, dropping some. The sample holds under 200,000 clones, around 80% seen once. CDR3 size: 16 residues. Germline V CDR1 and CDR2: MNHEY, SVGAGI. Losses at the gene ends were 0 bases for V and 4 bases for J; bases not matched to a gene: 4. The receptor was isolated from a man aged 50-59 years who had recovered from COVID-19. Material: PBMCs or T cells enriched from blood (not recorded which). The chain combines TRBV6-5 with TRBJ2-1, with 9 bases that match TRBD2. CDR3 region: CASSYSPSGEYNEQFF. The CDR3 DNA reads as TGTGCCAGCAGTTACTCTCCTAGCGGGGAGTACAATGAGCAGTTCTTC.